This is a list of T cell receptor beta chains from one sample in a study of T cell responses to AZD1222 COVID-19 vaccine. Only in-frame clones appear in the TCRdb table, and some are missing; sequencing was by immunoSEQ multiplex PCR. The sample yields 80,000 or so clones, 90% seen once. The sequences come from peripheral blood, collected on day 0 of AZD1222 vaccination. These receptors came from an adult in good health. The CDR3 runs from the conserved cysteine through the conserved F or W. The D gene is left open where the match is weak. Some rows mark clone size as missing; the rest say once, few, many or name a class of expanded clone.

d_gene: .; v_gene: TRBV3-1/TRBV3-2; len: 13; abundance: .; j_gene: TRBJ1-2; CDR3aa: CASSQGYEYGYTF; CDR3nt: TGTGCCAGCAGCCAAGGATACGAGTATGGCTACACCTTC
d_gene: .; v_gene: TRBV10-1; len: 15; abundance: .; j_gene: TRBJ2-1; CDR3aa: CASSERRGGYNEQFF; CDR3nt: TGCGCCAGCAGTGAACGACGTGGGGGCTACAATGAGCAGTTCTTC
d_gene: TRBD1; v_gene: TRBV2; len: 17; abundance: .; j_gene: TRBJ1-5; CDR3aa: CASSERQGGFSNQPQHF; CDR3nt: TGTGCCAGCAGTGAAAGACAGGGCGGTTTCAGCAATCAGCCCCAGCATTTT
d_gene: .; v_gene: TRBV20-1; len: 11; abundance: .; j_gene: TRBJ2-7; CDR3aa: CFPAGGDEQYF; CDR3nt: TGCTTCCCGGCCGGGGGCGACGAGCAGTACTTC
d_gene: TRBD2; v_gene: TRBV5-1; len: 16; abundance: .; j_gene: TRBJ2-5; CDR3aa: CASSLPTSGGLETQYF; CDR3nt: TGCGCCAGCAGCTTGCCGACTAGCGGGGGGCTAGAGACCCAGTACTTC
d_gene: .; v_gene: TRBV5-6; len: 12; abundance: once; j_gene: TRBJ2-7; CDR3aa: CASSITGNEQYF; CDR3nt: TGTGCCAGCAGCATTACAGGGAATGAGCAGTACTTC
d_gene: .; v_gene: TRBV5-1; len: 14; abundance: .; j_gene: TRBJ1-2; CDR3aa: CASSASTGPAGYTF; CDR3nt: TGCGCCAGCAGCGCAAGTACAGGGCCCGCCGGCTACACCTTC
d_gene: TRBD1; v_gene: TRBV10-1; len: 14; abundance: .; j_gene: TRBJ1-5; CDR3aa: CASSQGEFSQPQHF; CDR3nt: TGCGCCAGCAGTCAGGGGGAATTTAGTCAGCCCCAGCATTTT
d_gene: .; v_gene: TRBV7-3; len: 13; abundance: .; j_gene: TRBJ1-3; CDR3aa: CASSSTSGNTIYF; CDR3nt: TGTGCCAGCAGCAGCACCTCTGGAAACACCATATATTTT
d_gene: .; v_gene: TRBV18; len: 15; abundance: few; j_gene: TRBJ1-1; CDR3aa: CASSLQTGGGTEAFF; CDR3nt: TGTGCCAGCTCACTACAGACCGGGGGGGGAACTGAAGCTTTCTTT
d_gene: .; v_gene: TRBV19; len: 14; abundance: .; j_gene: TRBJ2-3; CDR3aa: CASSRDTHTDTQYF; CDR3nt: TGTGCCAGTAGTAGGGACACCCACACAGATACGCAGTATTTT
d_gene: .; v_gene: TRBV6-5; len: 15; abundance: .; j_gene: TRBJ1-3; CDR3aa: CASSTPVGSGNTIYF; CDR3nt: TGTGCCAGCAGTACCCCGGTAGGCTCTGGAAACACCATATATTTT
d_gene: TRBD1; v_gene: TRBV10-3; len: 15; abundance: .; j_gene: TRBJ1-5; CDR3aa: CAISEGDRGNQPQHF; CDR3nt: TGTGCCATCAGTGAAGGGGACAGGGGGAATCAGCCCCAGCATTTT
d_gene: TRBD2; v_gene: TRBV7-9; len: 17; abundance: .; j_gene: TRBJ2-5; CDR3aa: CASSLFRTSGYQETQYF; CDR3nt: TGTGCCAGCAGCTTATTTAGGACTAGCGGGTACCAAGAGACCCAGTACTTC
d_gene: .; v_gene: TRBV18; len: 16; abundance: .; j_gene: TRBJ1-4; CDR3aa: CASSPNAAALNEKLFF; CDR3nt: TGTGCCAGCTCCCCCAATGCGGCGGCCCTTAATGAAAAACTGTTTTTT
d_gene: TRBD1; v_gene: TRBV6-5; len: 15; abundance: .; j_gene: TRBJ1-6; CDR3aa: CASRWDSSYNSPLHF; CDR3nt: TGTGCCAGCAGGTGGGACAGCTCCTATAATTCACCCCTCCACTTT
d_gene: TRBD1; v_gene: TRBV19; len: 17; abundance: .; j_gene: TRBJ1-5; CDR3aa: CASSSSGGQGRVQPQHF; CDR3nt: TGTGCCAGTAGCTCAAGCGGGGGACAGGGTCGTGTGCAGCCCCAGCATTTT
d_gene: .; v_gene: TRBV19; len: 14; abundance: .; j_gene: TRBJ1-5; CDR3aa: CASSPVHSNQPQHF; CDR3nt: TGTGCCAGTAGCCCGGTCCATAGCAATCAGCCCCAGCATTTT
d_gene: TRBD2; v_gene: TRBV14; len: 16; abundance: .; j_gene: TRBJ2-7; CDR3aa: CASSALGSGGSYEQYF; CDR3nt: TGTGCCAGCAGCGCCCTGGGGAGCGGGGGGTCCTACGAGCAGTACTTC
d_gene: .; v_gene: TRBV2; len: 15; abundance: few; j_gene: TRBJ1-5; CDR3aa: CASSVKGYSNQPQHF; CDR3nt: TGTGCCAGCAGTGTAAAGGGATATAGCAATCAGCCCCAGCATTTT
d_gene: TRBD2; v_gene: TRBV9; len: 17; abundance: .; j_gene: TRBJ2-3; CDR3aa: CASSVGLAGGGGDTQYF; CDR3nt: TGTGCCAGCAGCGTAGGACTAGCGGGGGGAGGTGGAGATACGCAGTATTTT
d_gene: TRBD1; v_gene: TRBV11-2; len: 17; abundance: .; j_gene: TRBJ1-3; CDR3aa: CASSLELAGGSGNTIYF; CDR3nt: TGTGCCAGCAGCTTAGAATTGGCAGGGGGCAGTGGAAACACCATATATTTT
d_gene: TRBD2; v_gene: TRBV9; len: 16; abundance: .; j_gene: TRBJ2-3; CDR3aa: CASSVVGGTSTDTQYF; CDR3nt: TGTGCCAGCAGCGTAGTCGGGGGGACTAGCACAGATACGCAGTATTTT
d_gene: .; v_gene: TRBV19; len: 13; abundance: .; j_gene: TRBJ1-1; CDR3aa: CASSRGVNTEAFF; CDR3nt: TGTGCCAGTAGCCGGGGGGTGAACACTGAAGCTTTCTTT
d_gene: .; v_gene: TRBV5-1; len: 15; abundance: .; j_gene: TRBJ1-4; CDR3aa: CASSLQTGVNEKLFF; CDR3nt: TGCGCCAGCAGCTTGCAAACAGGAGTTAATGAAAAACTGTTTTTT
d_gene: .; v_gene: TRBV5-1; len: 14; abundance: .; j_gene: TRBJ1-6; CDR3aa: CASSQGSGGSPLHF; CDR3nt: TGCGCCAGCAGCCAAGGGTCCGGGGGTTCACCCCTCCACTTT
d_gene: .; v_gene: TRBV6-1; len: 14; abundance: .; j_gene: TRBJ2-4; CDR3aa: CASSEGPASDIQYF; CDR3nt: TGTGCCAGCAGTGAGGGACCGGCCAGTGACATTCAGTACTTC
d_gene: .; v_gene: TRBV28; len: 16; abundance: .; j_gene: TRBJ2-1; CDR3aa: CASSFVDGRLSGEQFF; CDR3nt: TGTGCCAGCAGTTTCGTGGATGGAAGACTCTCGGGTGAGCAGTTCTTC
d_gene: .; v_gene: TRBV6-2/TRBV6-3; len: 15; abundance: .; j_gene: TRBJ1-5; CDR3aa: CASSKGMWSNQPQHF; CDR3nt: TGTGCCAGCAGTAAAGGGATGTGGAGCAATCAGCCCCAGCATTTT
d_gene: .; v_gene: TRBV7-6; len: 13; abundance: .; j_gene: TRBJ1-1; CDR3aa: CASSFTVNTEAFF; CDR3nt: TGTGCCAGCAGTTTCACAGTGAACACTGAAGCTTTCTTT
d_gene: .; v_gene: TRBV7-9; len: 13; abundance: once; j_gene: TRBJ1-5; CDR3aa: CASSLYIDQPQHF; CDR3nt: TGTGCCAGCAGCTTATATATCGATCAGCCCCAGCATTTT
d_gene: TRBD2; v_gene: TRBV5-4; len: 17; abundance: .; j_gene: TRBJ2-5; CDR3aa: CASSSGTSGGYQETQYF; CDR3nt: TGTGCCAGCAGCTCAGGGACTAGCGGGGGGTACCAAGAGACCCAGTACTTC
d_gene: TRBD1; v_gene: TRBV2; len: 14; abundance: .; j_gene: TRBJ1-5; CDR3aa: CATSIYRGGQPQHF; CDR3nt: TGTGCCACTTCGATATACAGGGGGGGTCAGCCCCAGCATTTT
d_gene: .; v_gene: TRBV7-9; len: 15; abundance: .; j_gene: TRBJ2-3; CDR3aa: CASSPGSGRTDTQYF; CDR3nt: TGTGCCAGCAGCCCGGGGTCGGGCCGCACAGATACGCAGTATTTT
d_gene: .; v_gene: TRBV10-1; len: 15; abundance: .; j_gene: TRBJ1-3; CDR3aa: CASSESGGSGNTIYF; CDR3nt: TGCGCCAGCAGTGAGTCGGGGGGCTCTGGAAACACCATATATTTT
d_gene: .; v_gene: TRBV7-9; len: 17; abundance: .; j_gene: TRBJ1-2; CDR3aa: CASSWNFISTPRHGYTF; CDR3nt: TGTGCCAGCAGTTGGAACTTTATTTCTACTCCCCGCCATGGCTACACCTTC
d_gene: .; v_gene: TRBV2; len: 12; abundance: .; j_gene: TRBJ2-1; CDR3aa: CASNRRFYEQFF; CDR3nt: TGTGCCAGCAACCGCCGGTTTTATGAGCAGTTCTTC
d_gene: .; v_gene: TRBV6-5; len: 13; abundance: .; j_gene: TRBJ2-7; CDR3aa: CASSPDSAYEQYF; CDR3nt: TGTGCCAGCAGCCCGGACAGTGCCTACGAGCAGTACTTC
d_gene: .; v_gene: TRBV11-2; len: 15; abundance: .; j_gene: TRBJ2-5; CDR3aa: CASSLDTGSQETQYF; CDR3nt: TGTGCCAGCAGCTTAGACACGGGGAGCCAAGAGACCCAGTACTTC
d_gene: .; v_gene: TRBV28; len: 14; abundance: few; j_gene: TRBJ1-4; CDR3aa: CASSLPGGSEKLFF; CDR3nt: TGTGCCAGCAGCTTACCCGGGGGGAGTGAAAAACTGTTTTTT
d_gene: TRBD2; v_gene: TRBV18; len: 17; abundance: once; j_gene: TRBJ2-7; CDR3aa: CASSPRGLAGGTGEQYF; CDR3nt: TGTGCCAGCTCACCACGCGGGCTAGCGGGGGGTACCGGCGAGCAGTACTTC
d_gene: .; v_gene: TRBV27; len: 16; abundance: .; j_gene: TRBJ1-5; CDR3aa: CASSITGPLGNQPQHF; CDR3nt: TGTGCCAGCAGTATTACAGGGCCTCTCGGTAATCAGCCCCAGCATTTT
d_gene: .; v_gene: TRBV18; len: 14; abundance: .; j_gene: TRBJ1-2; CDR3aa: CASSPPQGNYGYTF; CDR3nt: TGTGCCAGCTCACCACCGCAGGGAAACTATGGCTACACCTTC
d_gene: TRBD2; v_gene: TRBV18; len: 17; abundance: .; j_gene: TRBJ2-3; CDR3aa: CASSPPVAAGGQDTQYF; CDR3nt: TGTGCCAGCTCACCACCGGTTGCAGCGGGGGGGCAGGACACGCAGTATTTT
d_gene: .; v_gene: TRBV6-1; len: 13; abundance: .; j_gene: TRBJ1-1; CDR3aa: CASSEAGGYKAFF; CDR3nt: TGTGCCAGCAGTGAAGCGGGAGGGTACAAAGCTTTCTTT
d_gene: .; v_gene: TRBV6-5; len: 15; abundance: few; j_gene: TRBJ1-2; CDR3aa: CASRPLAAGDYGYTF; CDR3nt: TGTGCCAGCAGACCCCTTGCTGCAGGGGACTATGGCTACACCTTC
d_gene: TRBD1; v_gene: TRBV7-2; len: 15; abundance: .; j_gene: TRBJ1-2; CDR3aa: CASSFLGQANYGYTF; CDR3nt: TGTGCCAGCAGCTTTTTGGGACAGGCTAACTATGGCTACACCTTC
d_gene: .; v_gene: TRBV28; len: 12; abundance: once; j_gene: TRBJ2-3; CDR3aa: CASRPPQDTQYF; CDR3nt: TGTGCCAGCAGGCCCCCCCAGGATACGCAGTATTTT
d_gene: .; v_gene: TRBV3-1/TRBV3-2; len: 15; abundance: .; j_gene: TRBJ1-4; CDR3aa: CASSRAGSTNEKLFF; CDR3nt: TGTGCCAGCAGCCGGGCCGGATCAACTAATGAAAAACTGTTTTTT
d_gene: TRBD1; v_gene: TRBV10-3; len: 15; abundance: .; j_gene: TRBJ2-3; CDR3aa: CAISRGQGSTDTQYF; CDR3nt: TGTGCCATCAGCAGAGGACAGGGGAGCACAGATACGCAGTATTTT
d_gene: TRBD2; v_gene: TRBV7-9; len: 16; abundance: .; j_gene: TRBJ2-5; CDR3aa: CASSLDGTSGQETQYF; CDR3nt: TGTGCCAGCAGCTTAGATGGGACTAGCGGCCAAGAGACCCAGTACTTC
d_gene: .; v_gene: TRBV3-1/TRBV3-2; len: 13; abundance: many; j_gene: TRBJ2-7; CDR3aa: CASSQYISYEQYF; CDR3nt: TGTGCCAGCAGCCAATATATTAGCTACGAGCAGTACTTC
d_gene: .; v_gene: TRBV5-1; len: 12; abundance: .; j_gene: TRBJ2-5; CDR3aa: CASRVTSETQYF; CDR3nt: TGCGCCAGCAGAGTTACTTCGGAGACCCAGTACTTC
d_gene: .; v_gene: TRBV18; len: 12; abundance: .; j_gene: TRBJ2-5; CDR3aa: CASSPRGETQYF; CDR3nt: TGTGCCAGCTCACCCCGAGGAGAGACCCAGTACTTC